A selection of T cell receptor beta chains follows, all from one sample in a study of blood T cells in healthy people across ages. TCRdb redid the calling of the 5' RACE reads with MiXCR, one entry per CDR3 protein. The repertoire holds fewer than 2,000,000 distinct CDR3 sequences, with around 40% as singletons. The sequenced sample was blood. These receptors all come from a human donor in good health. Both conserved end residues are part of each CDR3.

V gene,J gene,CDR3 protein
TRBV7-9,TRBJ1-2,CASSSGSNYGYTF
TRBV4-3,TRBJ1-1,CASSRERGTEAFF
TRBV5-6,TRBJ2-5,CASNQEVASETQYF
TRBV20-1,TRBJ1-5,CSARGWGTSNQPQHF
TRBV6-5,TRBJ2-1,CASSYSLSEQFF
TRBV20-1,TRBJ1-5,CSARRPHAGRGDQPQHF
TRBV2,TRBJ2-6,CASSFEGTGNSVLTF
TRBV29-1,TRBJ2-1,CSVGGGPNSYNEQFF
TRBV20-1,TRBJ2-5,CSASTLAAETQYF
TRBV3-1,TRBJ1-2,CASSRGPSRYGYTF
TRBV12-5,TRBJ2-3,CASGLWTITDTQYF
TRBV20-1,TRBJ2-3,CSGLLTDTQYF
TRBV27,TRBJ1-1,CASSFDRATEAFF
TRBV4-1,TRBJ1-4,CASSQGQTLGEKLFF
TRBV5-6,TRBJ2-1,CASSPLLAGGKNEQFF
TRBV6-2/TRBV6-3,TRBJ2-3,CASSYSSDQRGDSTDTQYF
TRBV5-1,TRBJ1-2,CASSLDPRSGYTF
TRBV6-2/TRBV6-3,TRBJ1-2,CASSYPTAANYGYTF
TRBV11-2,TRBJ2-1,CASSLGYTAGDNEQFF
TRBV20-1,TRBJ2-3,CSAKGSTGVFIADTQYF
TRBV7-2,TRBJ1-2,CASRGTGEAGYGYTF
TRBV6-5,TRBJ1-6,CASTVDRGSPLHF
TRBV10-3,TRBJ2-7,CAISERQGSYEQYF
TRBV4-3,TRBJ2-7,CASSQDLGHSYEQYF
TRBV18,TRBJ1-2,CASSPAGKNNYGYTF
TRBV7-2,TRBJ1-4,CASSPQVSTNEKLFF
TRBV12-3/TRBV12-4,TRBJ1-6,CASSLVMNSPLHF
TRBV7-9,TRBJ2-4,CASWRGTPWEQYF
TRBV5-1,TRBJ2-7,CASSFPSAHSYEQYF
TRBV6-5,TRBJ2-7,CASSYSGTNTYEQYF
TRBV10-3,TRBJ2-5,CASAEGNSETQYF
TRBV19,TRBJ2-3,CASSSRRESSTDTQYF
TRBV7-9,-,CASSQDSGPHEQYF
TRBV3-1,TRBJ2-3,CASSYTGTATDTQYF
TRBV13,TRBJ1-2,CASSLVGTVGYTF
TRBV20-1,TRBJ2-3,CSAPRRGGADTQYF
TRBV2,TRBJ1-2,CASRDRLNYGYTF
TRBV6-1,TRBJ2-5,CASSERGAETQYF
TRBV29-1,TRBJ1-1,CSALDRGDTEAFF
TRBV18,TRBJ1-1,CASSPGTEETAFF
TRBV4-1,TRBJ2-4,CASSPVIAGGNPAKNIQYF
TRBV4-2,TRBJ1-2,CASSQDGARPFYGYTF
TRBV27,TRBJ1-2,CASSLLGTEPYGYTF
TRBV6-2/TRBV6-3,TRBJ2-1,CASTGTDKTYNEQFF
TRBV7-9,TRBJ2-5,CASSQPPGRRLTQETQYF
TRBV6-1,TRBJ2-1,CASSGDTSYEQFF
TRBV29-1,TRBJ1-5,CSVEVSGDQPQHF
TRBV29-1,TRBJ1-2,CSVEVSGQGTRGYTF
TRBV29-1,TRBJ1-1,CSGDVNTEAFF
TRBV10-3,TRBJ2-3,CAIWVDTDTQYF
TRBV9,TRBJ1-6,CASSPRFENSPLHF
TRBV7-9,TRBJ2-7,CASSFETAYSYEQYF
TRBV15,TRBJ2-7,CATSRDVVGGSYEQYF